One sample yielded the 24 T cell receptor beta chains listed below, sequenced in a study of T cells in Graves' hyperthyroidism and ophthalmopathy. Authors of the study amplified TCR beta CDR3 regions from RNA transcripts. Researchers ran a first-round RT-PCR on the TCR CDR3 using the HTBI primer set. TCRdb fed the multiplex PCR reads into MiXCR, producing one record per CDR3 protein. Among 550,000 to 800,000 distinct CDR3 sequences listed, less than 20% were seen once. Sequenced input: blood. The receptors originated from a man younger than 35 with Graves' hyperthyroidism.

This clonotype was found a few times. This sequence joins TRBV28 and TRBJ1-5, with TRBD1 matching over 7 bases. J gave up 5 bases and V 2 bases, and 3 bases lay outside the gene matches. Germline CDR1 MDHEN, CDR2 SYDVKM. The CDR3 sequence is 14 residues long. The CDR3 nucleotides are TGTGCCAGCAGTTTAGAGGGGGCCGATCAGCCCCAGCATTTT. Its protein product is CASSLEGADQPQHF.

The V gene is TRBV4-3, the J gene TRBJ2-2; 14 nucleotides match TRBD2. The CDR3 sequence is 21 residues long. The germline CDR1 and CDR2 sequences are LGHNA and YSLEER. Trimming at V came to 0 bases and at J to 1 base, leaving 10 bases not matched to a gene. This chain's CDR3 is CASSQDLVRTSGRRNTGELFF. The CDR3 DNA reads TGCGCCAGCAGCCAAGATCTGGTGAGGACTAGCGGGAGGAGGAACACCGGGGAGCTGTTTTTT.

This clonotype showed up many times. The CDR3 is CASRLAGGYEQYF. In DNA, the CDR3 is TGTGCCAGCAGATTAGCGGGTGGCTACGAGCAGTACTTC. The rearrangement joins TRBV2 to TRBJ2-7, with 7 bases aligning to TRBD2. The CDR3 spans 13 residues. Germline CDR1 SNHLY, CDR2 FYNNEI. The ends lost 6 bases at V and 3 bases at J; junction bases unmatched: 5.

This clonotype was found a few times. This chain uses TRBV30 with TRBJ1-5; TRBD1 aligns across 8 bases. Germline values: CDR1 GTSNPN, CDR2 SVGIG (reference sequence). With 0 bases clipped from V and 7 bases from J, the junction kept 5 bases outside the gene matches. CDR3 length equals 14 residues. In DNA form, the CDR3 reads TGTGCCTGGAGTGTTTTCCAGGGGGCACAGCCCCAGCATTTT. This sequence encodes CAWSVFQGAQPQHF.

J is TRBJ1-1 and V is TRBV5-1; 9 nucleotides match TRBD1. Losses at the gene ends were 4 bases for V and 3 bases for J; bases not matched to a gene: 4. The germline V gene has CDR1 SGHRS and CDR2 YFSETQ. This CDR3 has 14 residues. The CDR3 DNA follows: TGCGCCAGCAGCCCACAGGGGGCTTACACTGAAGCTTTCTTT. Protein product: CASSPQGAYTEAFF.

This clonotype was counted between two and nine times. The rearrangement links TRBV7-8 to TRBJ2-2; D is unresolved. V lost 2 bases to trimming and J lost 2 bases, with 15 bases between them. The germline CDR1 and CDR2 sequences are SGHVS and FQNEAQ. This CDR3 has 17 residues. For the CDR3, the DNA is TGTGCCAGCAGCTTACGAACGGACCCGCACAACACCGGGGAGCTGTTTTTT. Its translation is CASSLRTDPHNTGELFF.

The V gene is TRBV7-3, the J gene TRBJ2-1, with TRBD2 identical over 7 bases. Germline loops: CDR1 SGHTA, CDR2 FQGTGA. This CDR3 has 15 amino acids. J was trimmed by 5 bases and V by 2 bases; bases with no gene match: 6. Written as DNA, the CDR3 is TGTGCCAGCAGCTTAGAGGGACTACCCAACAATGAGCAGTTCTTC. It encodes CASSLEGLPNNEQFF.

This clonotype was counted a few times. This rearrangement joins TRBV3-1 to TRBJ2-4; 11 bases agree with TRBD2. Unmatched junction bases numbered 6, after V lost 5 bases and J lost 9 bases. CDR1 and CDR2 from the germline V gene are LGHDT and YNNKEL (reference sequence). This CDR3 is 14 amino acids long. The CDR3, as DNA: TGTGCCAGCAGCTTAGCGGGAGGGCCCGGCATTCAGTACTTC. Protein product: CASSLAGGPGIQYF.

This clonotype was picked up many times. The chain employs TRBV28 and TRBJ1-5; D possibly corresponds to TRBD1 (5 bases). CDR3 length equals 14 residues. The V gene lost 3 bases and the J gene lost 5 bases, with 11 bases spanning the gap. Germline-derived CDR1 and CDR2 are MDHEN and SYDVKM. CDR3 protein: CASSLRQGDQPQHF. The CDR3, as DNA: TGTGCCAGCAGTTTGAGGCAGGGTGATCAGCCCCAGCATTTT.

The chain is built from TRBV10-3 and TRBJ1-5; 7 bases map to TRBD1. This CDR3 spans 14 amino acids. V was pared by 3 bases and J by 6 bases, with 5 bases of the junction left unmatched. Germline CDR1 ENHRY, CDR2 SYGVKD. CDR3 amino acids: CAISDAGGAQPQHF. The CDR3 DNA reads TGTGCCATCAGTGATGCAGGGGGGGCTCAGCCCCAGCATTTT.

This clonotype was counted between two and nine times. CDR3 in amino acids: CSARDRGEGGYTF. In DNA, the CDR3 is TGCAGTGCTAGAGATCGGGGTGAGGGTGGCTACACCTTC. V gene TRBV20-1 combines with J gene TRBJ1-2; unclear D gene. CDR1 DFQATT and CDR2 SNEGSKA come from the germline V gene (reference sequence). The CDR3 is made up of 13 amino acids. Between the trimmed V and J ends, which lost 0 bases and 7 bases, there was a span of 12 bases.

This clonotype came up a few times. Here the CDR3 reads CASSLGGQGGTYGYTF. Written as DNA, the CDR3 is TGTGCCAGCAGCTTAGGAGGACAGGGAGGAACCTATGGCTACACCTTC. This rearrangement joins TRBV7-9 to TRBJ1-2; TRBD1 agrees at 8 bases. The junction had 8 bases not matched to a gene; V was cut back by 1 base and J by 4 bases. The germline gives CDR1 SEHNR, CDR2 FQNEAQ (reference sequence). CDR3 size: 16 residues.

This clonotype was seen only a few times. The chain uses TRBV7-3 and TRBJ2-1; D is undetermined. Germline V gene sequence: CDR1 SGHTA, CDR2 FQGTGA. V shed 2 bases and J shed 9 bases, with 17 bases lying between them. This CDR3 comprises 15 residues. CDR3 amino acids: CASSLSAVLVGEQFF. CDR3 nucleotides: TGTGCCAGCAGCTTATCTGCGGTATTGGTAGGTGAGCAGTTCTTC.

This clonotype was seen repeatedly, ten times or more. The chain links TRBV2 to TRBJ1-4, with D perhaps TRBD1 (6 bases). Germline CDR1 and CDR2: SNHLY and FYNNEI. Trimming removed 10 bases from V and 0 bases from J, with 9 bases in between. The CDR3 runs 13 residues. The CDR3 region is CATRQATNEKLFF. CDR3 in DNA: TGTGCCACCCGACAGGCAACTAATGAAAAACTGTTTTTT.

This clonotype has at least ten counts. The chain carries TRBV7-9 and TRBJ2-7; 10 positions agree with TRBD1. The CDR3 runs to 12 residues. CDR1 is SEHNR, CDR2 FQNEAQ, per germline (reference sequence). Trimming cost V 4 bases and J 8 bases; bases outside gene matches: 2. CDR3 coding DNA: TGTGCCAGCAGCTGGGACAGGGGAAAGCAGTACTTC. This sequence encodes CASSWDRGKQYF. The full variable domain, in which reference TRBV7-9 and TRBJ2-7 provide the parts outside the CDR3, is DTGVSQNPRHKITKRGQNVTFRCDPISEHNRLYWYRQTLGQGPEFLTYFQNEAQLEKSRLLSDRFSAERPKGSFSTLEIQRTEQGDSAMYLCASSWDRGKQYFGPGTRLTVT.

The V gene is TRBV27, the J gene TRBJ1-1; D is possibly TRBD1 (5 bases). Trimming shortened V by 5 bases and J by 7 bases, and 11 bases separated the two germline ends. The CDR3 extends over 12 amino acids. The germline V gene has CDR1 MNHEY and CDR2 SMNVEV (reference sequence). The CDR3 loop is CASSDPGLEAFF. CDR3 DNA: TGTGCCAGCAGTGATCCGGGACTTGAAGCTTTCTTT.

This clonotype was observed once. This may come from a read error, since a much larger clone is one base off. The V gene is TRBV11-3, the J gene TRBJ2-5; 11 nucleotides align to TRBD2. The CDR3 is made up of 17 amino acids. Germline V gene sequence: CDR1 SGHNT, CDR2 YENEEA. CDR3 coding DNA: TGTGCCATCAGCCTCCCGTGGGTAGCGGGAGGGCAAGAGACCCAGTACTTC. Translation gives CAISLPWVAGGQETQYF.

This clonotype was seen many times. J is TRBJ1-2 and V is TRBV29-1; TRBD1 matches at 7 bases. CDR3 length: 13 residues. Germline CDR1 and CDR2: SQVTM and ANQGSEA. The ends lost 8 bases at V and 3 bases at J; junction bases unmatched: 9. The CDR3 loop is CSSRQGGDYGYTF. The CDR3 nucleotides read TGCAGCTCCAGACAGGGTGGGGACTATGGCTACACCTTC.

The V and J genes are TRBV19 and TRBJ2-2; weak D call: TRBD1 (6 bases). This CDR3 is built from 16 residues. The germline V gene encodes CDR1 LNHDA and CDR2 SQIVND (reference sequence). Trimming pared 3 bases from V and 5 bases from J, leaving 16 bases between. CDR3 amino acids: CASSMMGHLGTGELFF. Written as DNA, the CDR3 is TGTGCCAGTAGTATGATGGGACACCTCGGGACCGGGGAGCTGTTTTTT.

The rearrangement joins TRBV5-4 to TRBJ2-1, with a tentative D call TRBD1 (6 bases). Trimming took 0 bases from V and 6 from J, leaving 10 bases between them. CDR1 is SGHNT and CDR2 is YYREEE in the germline V gene (reference sequence). The CDR3 is 14 residues long. The CDR3 region has the DNA TGTGCCAGCAGCTTGGAACTCAGGGGCAATGAGCAGTTCTTC. Translated, it gives CASSLELRGNEQFF.

V is TRBV10-3 and J is TRBJ2-4, with TRBD2 matching 15 bases. The length of the CDR3 is 20 residues. Germline V gives CDR1 ENHRY, CDR2 SYGVKD. V was clipped by 0 bases and J by 2 bases; unmatched bases: 8. CDR3 in amino acids: CAISESIRTSGRESKNIQYF. CDR3 DNA: TGTGCCATCAGTGAGTCCATTCGGACTAGCGGGAGGGAATCCAAAAACATTCAGTACTTC.

This clonotype occurred many times. The V gene is TRBV30, the J gene TRBJ1-5, with 8 bases lining up with TRBD1. The CDR3 is 14 residues long. J was trimmed by 3 bases and V by 3 bases; bases with no gene match: 4. Germline values: CDR1 GTSNPN, CDR2 SVGIG (reference sequence). Here the CDR3 DNA reads TGTGCCTGGAGCCAGGGACAGGTCAATCAGCCCCAGCATTTT. The encoded protein is CAWSQGQVNQPQHF.

This clonotype was seen ten or more times. The rearrangement joins TRBV20-1 to TRBJ2-2, with 8 bases identical to TRBD1. The ends lost 1 base at V and 3 bases at J; junction bases unmatched: 4. The CDR3 covers 15 residues. CDR1 and CDR2 (germline): DFQATT, SNEGSKA (reference sequence). In DNA, the CDR3 is TGCAGTGCTAGAGTGGCAGGGGGCTACACCGGGGAGCTGTTTTTT. Protein: CSARVAGGYTGELFF.

This clonotype was found many times. The V gene is TRBV12-3 or TRBV12-4, the J gene TRBJ1-2, with D possibly matching TRBD1 (6 bases). The CDR3 consists of 13 residues. Deletions cut 4 bases from V and 2 bases from J, with 8 bases between. Written as DNA, the CDR3 is TGTGCCAGCAGTTCCGGACAGAACTATGGCTACACCTTC. It is translated as CASSSGQNYGYTF.